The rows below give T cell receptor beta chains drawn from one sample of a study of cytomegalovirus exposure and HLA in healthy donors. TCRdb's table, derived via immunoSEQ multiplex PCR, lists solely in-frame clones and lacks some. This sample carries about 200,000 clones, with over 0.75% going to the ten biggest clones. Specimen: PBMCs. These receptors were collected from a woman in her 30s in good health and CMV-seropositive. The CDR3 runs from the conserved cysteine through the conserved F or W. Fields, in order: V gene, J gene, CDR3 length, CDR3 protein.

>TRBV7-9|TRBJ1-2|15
CASSLRGTGEGGYTF
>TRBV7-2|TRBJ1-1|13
CASSLVRGTEAFF
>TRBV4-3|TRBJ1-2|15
CASSQEKGQGAGYTF
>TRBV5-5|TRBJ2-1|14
CASSSRDRGFEQFF
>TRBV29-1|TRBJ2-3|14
CSVGQGDITDTQYF
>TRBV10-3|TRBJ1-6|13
CATRDRVNSPLHF
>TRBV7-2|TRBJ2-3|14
CASSVRQGGDTQYF
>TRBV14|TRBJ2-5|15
CASSQSGGLGETQYF
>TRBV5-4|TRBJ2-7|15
CASRPGTSGSYEQYF
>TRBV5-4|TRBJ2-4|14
CASSLTDSKNIQYF
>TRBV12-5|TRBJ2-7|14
CASGPAGVGGEQYF
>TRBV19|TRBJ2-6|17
CASSIEGVRRGANVLTF
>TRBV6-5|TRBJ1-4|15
CASSYGAGSNEKLFF
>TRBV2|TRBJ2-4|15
CASSLPGVAKNIQYF
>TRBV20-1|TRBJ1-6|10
CSASLSPLHF
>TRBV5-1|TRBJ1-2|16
CASSPFGGGYNYGYTF
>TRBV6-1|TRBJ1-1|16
CASSEGHWTVNTEAFF
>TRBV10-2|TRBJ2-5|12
CASSGSGETQYF
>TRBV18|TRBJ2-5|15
CASSPRTGRQETQYF
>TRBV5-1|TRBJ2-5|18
CASSLGTGRDTLWETQYF
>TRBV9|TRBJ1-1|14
CASSGTGMNTEAFF
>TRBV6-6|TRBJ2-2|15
CASSYSGPATGELFF
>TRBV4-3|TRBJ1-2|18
CASSQDLLQAENGYGYTF
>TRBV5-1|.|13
CASSDGTGGEQYF
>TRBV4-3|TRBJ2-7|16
CASSQVILADAYEQYF
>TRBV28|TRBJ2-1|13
CASTLSGFGEQFF
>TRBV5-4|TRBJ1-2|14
CASSLDSAPGGYTF
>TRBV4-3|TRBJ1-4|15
CASSRSNILDEKLFF
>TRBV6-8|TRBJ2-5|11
CASSLRVSQYF
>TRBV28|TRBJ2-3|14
CATLGGWGTDTQYF
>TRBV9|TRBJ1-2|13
CASSDQTGYGYTF
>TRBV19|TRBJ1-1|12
CASRDLDTEAFF
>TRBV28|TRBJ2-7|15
CASSFRLAGGREQYF
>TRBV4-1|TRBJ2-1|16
CASSQDRTGVYNEQFF
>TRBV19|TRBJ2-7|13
CASRETGGYEQYF
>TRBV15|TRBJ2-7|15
CATTPRGRGRNEQYF
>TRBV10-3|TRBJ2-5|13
CAISESNGETQYF
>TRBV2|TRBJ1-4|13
CASSAGDREKLFF
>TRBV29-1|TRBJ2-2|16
CSVEGGQPSNTGELFF
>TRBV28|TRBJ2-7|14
CASKGAGGLNEQYF
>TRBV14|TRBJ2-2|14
CASSQQRVAGELFF
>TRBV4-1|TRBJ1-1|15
CASSPPSTGVGEAFF
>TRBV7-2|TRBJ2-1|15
CASSPGLADYNEQFF
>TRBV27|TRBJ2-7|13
CASSLEAGNEQYF
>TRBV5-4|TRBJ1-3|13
CASTPRGGNTIYF
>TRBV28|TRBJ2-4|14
CASCDPGRGDIQYF
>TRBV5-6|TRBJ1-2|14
CASSLLQANYGYTF
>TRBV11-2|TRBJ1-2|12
CASSVRGSGYTF